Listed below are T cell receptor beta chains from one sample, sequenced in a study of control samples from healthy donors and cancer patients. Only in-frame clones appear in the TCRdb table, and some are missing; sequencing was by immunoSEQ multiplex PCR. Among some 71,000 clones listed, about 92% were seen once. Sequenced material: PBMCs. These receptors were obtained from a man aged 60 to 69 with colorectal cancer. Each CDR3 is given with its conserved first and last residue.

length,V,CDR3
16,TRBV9,CASSVGGPRFGNTIYF
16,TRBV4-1,CASSRAGGGGRETQYF
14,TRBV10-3,CAISESTSTDTQYF
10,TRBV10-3,CATKWVGYTF
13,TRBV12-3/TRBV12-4,CASSLGGGGEQYF
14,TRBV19,CASSIRQGNTEAFF
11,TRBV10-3,CALGAGYEQYF
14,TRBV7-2,CASSLKGANQPQHF
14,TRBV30,CAWRVSGGTYEQYF
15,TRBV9,CASSAGGRVTGELFF
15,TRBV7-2,CASSFIAGNTGELFF
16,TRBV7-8,CASSPRAFGGTDTQYF
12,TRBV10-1,CASSSGSRRPFF
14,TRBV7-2,CASSLWERGNEQFF
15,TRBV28,CASRYYLDSNQPQHF
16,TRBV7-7,CASSLVVQWPNQPQHF
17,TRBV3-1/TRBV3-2,CASSQEEASPYNSPLHF
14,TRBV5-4,CASREWGQGLSYTF
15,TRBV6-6,CASTLERGVQNEQFF
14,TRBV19,CASSPGGGGPPRDF
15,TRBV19,CASSPRPDSSYEQYF
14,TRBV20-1,CSPSDRRGSDTQYF
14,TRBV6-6,CASSPRDRGQPQHF
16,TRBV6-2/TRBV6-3,CASSYGFSIDDYGYTF
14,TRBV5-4,CASSPGQGLSEAFF
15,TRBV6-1,CASSEEGDYYNEQFF
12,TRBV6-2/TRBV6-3,CASSYLGERQYF
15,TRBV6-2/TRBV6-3,CASSYRDRANTEAFF
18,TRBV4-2,CASSQSPGTSGVGRELFF
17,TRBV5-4,CASSLIYIGISTGELFF
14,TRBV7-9,CASSLGQGINEAFF
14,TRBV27,CASSLWGADYEQYF
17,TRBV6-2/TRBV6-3,CASSYGTAKVFPYEQYF
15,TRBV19,CASRKTGINTGELFF
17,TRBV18,CASSPPGLLGSSYEQYF
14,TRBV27,CASSLRGLSGIQYF
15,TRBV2,CASSKRTGTNTEAFF
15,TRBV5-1,CASSLEGQGGGEQYF
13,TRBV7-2,CASSLTGTTEAFF
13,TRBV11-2,CASRGARSYEQYF
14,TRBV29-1,CSVAMTGGATEAFF
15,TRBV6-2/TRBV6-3,CASSYGVYNTGELFF
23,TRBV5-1,CASSSTLKQGSNFGGPMNTEAFF
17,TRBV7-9,CASSPLRWGGLNTEAFF
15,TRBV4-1,CASSQPTGTYEKLFF
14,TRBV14,CASSRITNTGELFF
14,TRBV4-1,CASSPQVANYGYTF
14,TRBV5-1,CASSPGTSGETQYF
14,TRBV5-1,CASSLGTSNYGYTF
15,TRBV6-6,CASSFADRVNYGYTF
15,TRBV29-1,CSVVRREGLGYGYTF
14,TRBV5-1,CASSPTDSGNTIYF
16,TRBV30,CAWSVSPSGPGRGQYF
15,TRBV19,CASSIGASSYNEQFF
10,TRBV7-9,CASSLVQWYF
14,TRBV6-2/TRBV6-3,CASSYSGGPYEQYF
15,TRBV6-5,CASSFSQGITGELFF
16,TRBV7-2,CASSLRSPGGAGELFF
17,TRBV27,CASSLTIGGARGAEAFF